The rows below give T cell receptor beta chains drawn from one sample of a study of neoadjuvant nivolumab and ipilimumab in lung cancer. Data came from immunoSEQ multiplex PCR; TCRdb stores just in-frame clones and leaves some out. This repertoire shows 8,500 to 10,000 clones, 70% to 80% found once; its top ten account for 6% to 8%. The specimen comprised tumor tissue, sampled after neoadjuvant nivolumab, alone or with ipilimumab, at or shortly before surgery. These receptors came from an adult with non-small cell lung cancer. Some clones in this sample may be carry-over from other donors' samples. The conserved cysteine and the conserved F or W are not part of the CDR3 here. A row's size may be missing; if present it is once, few, many or a size class.

>-|TRBV5-6
ASSHRQGEITPSYEQY
>few|TRBV5-1
ASSFGGNSPLH
>once|TRBV5-4
ASSPGRGLGYT
>few|TRBV5-1
ASSLNSYTEAF
>once|TRBV19
ASSPGTKQY
>-|TRBV9
ASSNRDTGNTIY
>-|TRBV18
ASSPSATVDYYGYT
>-|TRBV5-6
ASSPDISTDTQY
>-|TRBV4-1
ASSLRAGPTEAF
>-|TRBV5-4
ASSTGTSASEQY
>once|TRBV6-5
ASSYGGTSGIYEQY
>-|TRBV25-1
ASSEAGSSTDTQY
>-|TRBV7-2
ASSLAARSEQY
>-|TRBV19
ASSMATGLQETQY
>-|TRBV25-1
ASRQGFGNTIY
>-|TRBV5-5
ASSWAGLNSNQPQH
>once|TRBV4-3
ASSQEWVAGASDTQY